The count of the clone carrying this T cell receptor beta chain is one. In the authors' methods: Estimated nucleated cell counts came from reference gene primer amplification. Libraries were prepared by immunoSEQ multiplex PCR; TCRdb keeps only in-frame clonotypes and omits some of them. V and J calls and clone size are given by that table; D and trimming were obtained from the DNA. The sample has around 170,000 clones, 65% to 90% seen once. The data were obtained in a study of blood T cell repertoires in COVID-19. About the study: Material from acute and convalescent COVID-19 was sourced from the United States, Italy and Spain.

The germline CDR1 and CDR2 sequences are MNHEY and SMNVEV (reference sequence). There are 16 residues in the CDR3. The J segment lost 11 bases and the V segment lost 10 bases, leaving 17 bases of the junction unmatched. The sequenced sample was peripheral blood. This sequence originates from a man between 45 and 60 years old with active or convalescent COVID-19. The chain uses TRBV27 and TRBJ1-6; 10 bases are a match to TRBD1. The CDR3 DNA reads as TGTGCCAACCCAAAACCCCGGGACAGGGGTTTTGCACCCCTCCACTTT. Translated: CANPKPRDRGFAPLHF.